This T cell receptor (beta chain) is drawn from a study of radiotherapy plus CTLA-4 blockade in lung cancer. For the study at large: Patients showed objective responses in 18% of cases, and disease control was achieved by 31%.

Alongside CTLA-4 blockade with ipilimumab, patients with chemo-refractory metastatic non-small-cell lung cancer received focal radiation. TCRdb keeps only in-frame clones here, not all; method: immunoSEQ multiplex PCR. The sample shows about 36,000 clones, roughly 72% of them seen only once. The clonotype was recovered from a human donor with non-small cell lung cancer who had stable disease on radiotherapy plus ipilimumab. The starting material was peripheral blood, obtained from a patient treated with radiotherapy plus ipilimumab.

In DNA form, the CDR3 reads TGTGCCAGCAAAGGGGGGGGGAACTATGGCTACACCTTC. This encodes CASKGGGNYGYTF. The chain employs TRBV2 and TRBJ1-2; perhaps TRBD1 as D (6 bases). The length of the CDR3 is 13 residues. Germline assignment: CDR1 SNHLY and CDR2 FYNNEI. V lost 7 bases, J lost 2 bases, and 11 bases lay in between.